The present TCR beta chain was sequenced within a study of T-cell reconstitution after alpha-beta-depleted transplantation in children. Unique molecular identifiers were used to barcode this TCRbeta library. TCRdb passed the PCR reads through MiXCR, listing each CDR3 protein once. The table records roughly 98,000 distinct CDR3 sequences, roughly 16% of them present only once. Study conclusions and caveats: Most T-cell counts and diversity one year after the transplant came from T cells that were newly produced. Recipient T cells and thymic progenitors that survived gave rise to the high TCRbeta diversity observed at day 60 in some patients.

Looked up from germline, CDR1 is LGHDT and CDR2 is YNNKEL (reference sequence). This CDR3 has 15 residues. Details on this clonotype: Its antigen is not known. The junction and the germline gene differ at one end; a read error may be behind it.

Source: PBMCs, mostly from graft donor cells, taken 180 days after TCRalphabeta/CD19-depleted stem cell transplant. The J gene is TRBJ2-1, the V gene TRBV3-1; D gene ambiguous. This TCR was recovered from a male patient aged 2-9 years who had a stem cell transplant for acute lymphoblastic leukemia, so the T cells may come from the graft donor. CDR3 DNA sequence: TGTGCCACCAGCCAAACCCGGAGCACCTACAATGAGCAGTTCTTC. Protein sequence: CATSQTRSTYNEQFF.